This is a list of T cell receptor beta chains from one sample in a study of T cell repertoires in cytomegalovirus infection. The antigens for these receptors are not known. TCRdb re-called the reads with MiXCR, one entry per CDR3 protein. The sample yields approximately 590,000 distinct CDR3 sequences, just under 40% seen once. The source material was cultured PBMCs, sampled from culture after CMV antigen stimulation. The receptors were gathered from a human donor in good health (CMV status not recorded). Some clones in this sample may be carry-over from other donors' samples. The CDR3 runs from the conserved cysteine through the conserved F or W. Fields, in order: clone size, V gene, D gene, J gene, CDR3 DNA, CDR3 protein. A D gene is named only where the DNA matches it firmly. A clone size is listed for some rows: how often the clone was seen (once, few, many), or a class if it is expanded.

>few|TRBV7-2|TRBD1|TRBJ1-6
TGTGCCAGCAGCCTAACAGCTCGGACAGGGAGTCGATTAGGTTCACCCCTCCACTTT
CASSLTARTGSRLGSPLHF
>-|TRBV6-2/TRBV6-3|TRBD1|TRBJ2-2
TGTGCCAGCAGTTACGCGCGACAGGGGGCCCGCACCGGGGAGCTGTTTTTT
CASSYARQGARTGELFF
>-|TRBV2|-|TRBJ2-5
TGTGCCAGCAGTGCTACGTCGGGCAGCCGTTTCGGAGAGACCCAGTACTTC
CASSATSGSRFGETQYF
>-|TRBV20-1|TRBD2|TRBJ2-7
TGCAGTGCTGAAGCGGGACTAGAGTACTACGAGCAGTACTTC
CSAEAGLEYYEQYF
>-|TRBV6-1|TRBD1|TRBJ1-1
TGTGCCAGCAGTGAAGGATTTTCAGGGGGAAGGAACACTGAAGCTTTCTTT
CASSEGFSGGRNTEAFF
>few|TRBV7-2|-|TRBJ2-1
TGTGCCAGCAGCTTATCCAGGGTGAATGAGCAGTTCTTC
CASSLSRVNEQFF
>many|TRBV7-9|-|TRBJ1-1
TGTGCCAGCAGCTTTTATAGGGATCGGGACACTGAAGCTTTCTTT
CASSFYRDRDTEAFF
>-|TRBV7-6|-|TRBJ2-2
TGTGCCAGCAGCTTGGCGCGGCAGGGTGGCACCGGGGAGCTGTTTTTT
CASSLARQGGTGELFF
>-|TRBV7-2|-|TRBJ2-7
TGTGCCAGCAGCACCCGTCTCAGCGGAAGCTCCTACGAGCAGTACTTC
CASSTRLSGSSYEQYF
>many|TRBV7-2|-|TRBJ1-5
TGTGCCAGCAGCTTAGACATGAGCAATCAGCCCCAGCATTTT
CASSLDMSNQPQHF
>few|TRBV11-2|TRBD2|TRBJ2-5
TGTGCCAGCAGCATCCGACTAAGCGGGGGCGGGGAGACCCAGTACTTC
CASSIRLSGGGETQYF
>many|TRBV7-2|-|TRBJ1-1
TGTGCCAGCAGCTTCCAAGCAAGGGGTAATGAAGCTTTCTTT
CASSFQARGNEAFF
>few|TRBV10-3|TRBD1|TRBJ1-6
TGTGCCATCAGGACAGGACAGGGGGACTCCTATAATTCACCCCTCCACTTT
CAIRTGQGDSYNSPLHF
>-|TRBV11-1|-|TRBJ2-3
TGTGCCAGCAGCCCGATCGACGTCACAGATACGCAGTATTTT
CASSPIDVTDTQYF
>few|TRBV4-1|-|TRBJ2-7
TGCGCCAGCAGCCAAGTTCCCTCTACGGTAACTTCCTACGAGCAGTACTTC
CASSQVPSTVTSYEQYF
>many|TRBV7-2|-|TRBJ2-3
TGTGCCAGCAGCTTCGGGCGGACCCGCACAGATACGCAGTATTTT
CASSFGRTRTDTQYF
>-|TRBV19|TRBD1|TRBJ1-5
TGTGCCACAAACGACAGGGTGGGCAATCAGCCCCAGCATTTT
CATNDRVGNQPQHF
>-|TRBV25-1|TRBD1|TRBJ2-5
TGTGCCAGCAGTGAACCTACAGGGGAAGAGACCCAGTACTTC
CASSEPTGEETQYF
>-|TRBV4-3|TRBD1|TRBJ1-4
TGCGCCGCTGGGGACAGGGGGAGTGGAAAACTGTTTTTT
CAAGDRGSGKLFF
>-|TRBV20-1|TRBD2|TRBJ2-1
TGCAGTGCAATGTGGCTAGCGGGCTACAATGAGCAGTTCTTC
CSAMWLAGYNEQFF
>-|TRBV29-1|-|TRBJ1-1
TGCAGCGCTATGGGACTCTTGAACACTGAAGCTTTCTTT
CSAMGLLNTEAFF
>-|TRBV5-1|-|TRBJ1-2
TGCGCCAGCAGCTTGGTGGGATTTGGCTACACCTTC
CASSLVGFGYTF
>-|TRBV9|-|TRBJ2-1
TGTGCCAGCAGCGTCGGGGACGGAAACAATGAGCAGTTCTTC
CASSVGDGNNEQFF
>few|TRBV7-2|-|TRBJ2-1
TGTGCCAGCAGCTTAAGCGGCGTGAGCTCCTACAATGAGCAGTTCTTC
CASSLSGVSSYNEQFF
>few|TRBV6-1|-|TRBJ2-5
TGTGCCAGCAGCATTAAATCCCGTCTCCTGGGCATACAAGAGACCCAGTACTTC
CASSIKSRLLGIQETQYF
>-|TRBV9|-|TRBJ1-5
TGTGCCAGCAGCCGGGGGGCGGGAGGGATTCAGCCCCAGCATTTT
CASSRGAGGIQPQHF
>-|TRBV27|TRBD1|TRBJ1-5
TGTGCCAGCAGTTCCACGGGACAGGGGAATCAGCCCCAGCATTTT
CASSSTGQGNQPQHF
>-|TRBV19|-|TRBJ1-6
TGTGCCAGTAGTACCGCGTTCTACGGGGATTCACCCCTCCACTTT
CASSTAFYGDSPLHF
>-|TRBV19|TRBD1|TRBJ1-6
TGTGCCAGCCAGGGGGGGGTCAATTCACCCCTCCACTTT
CASQGGVNSPLHF
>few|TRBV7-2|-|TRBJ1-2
TGTGCCAGCAGCTTAGTCGGGGCTACAAGCCATGGCTACACCTTC
CASSLVGATSHGYTF
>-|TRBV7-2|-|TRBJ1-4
TGTGCCAGCAGCTTCAGGGGTCCTAATGAAAAACTGTTTTTT
CASSFRGPNEKLFF
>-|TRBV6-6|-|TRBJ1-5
TGTGCCAGCAGTAATGACGTAAGATATAGCAATCAGCCCCAGCATTTT
CASSNDVRYSNQPQHF
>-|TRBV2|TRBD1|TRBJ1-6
TGTGCCAGCAGCGCTGGGGACAGTCGGTTGGATTCACCCCTCCACTTT
CASSAGDSRLDSPLHF
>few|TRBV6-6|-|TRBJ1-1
TGTGCCAGCAGTTACGCCACAGGGATCGGGGACACTGAAGCTTTCTTT
CASSYATGIGDTEAFF
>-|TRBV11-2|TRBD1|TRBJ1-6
TGTGCCAGCAGCGGGCCCGGACAGGGCTATAATTCACCCCTCCACTTT
CASSGPGQGYNSPLHF
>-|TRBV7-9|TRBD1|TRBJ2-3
TGTGCCAGCAGCTTAGCCGGGACAGAGACAGATACGCAGTATTTT
CASSLAGTETDTQYF
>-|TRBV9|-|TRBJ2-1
TGTGCCAGCAGCTTAAGGACTACCCCCTCCTACAATGAGCAGTTCTTC
CASSLRTTPSYNEQFF
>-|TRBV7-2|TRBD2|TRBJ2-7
TGTGCCAGCAGCTTACCAGGCGGGAGGTACGAGCAGTACTTC
CASSLPGGRYEQYF
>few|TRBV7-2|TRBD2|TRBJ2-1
TGTGCCAGCAGCTTAGTGGCCAAGCGGGGCCTATACAATGAGCAGTTCTTC
CASSLVAKRGLYNEQFF
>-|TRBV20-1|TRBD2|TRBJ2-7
TGCAGTGCTAGGGAAGCGGGAGGTTTTTTGGACGAGCAGTACTTC
CSAREAGGFLDEQYF
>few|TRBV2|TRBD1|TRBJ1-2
TGTGCCAGCAGTAGTGACAGGGTGGGCTATGGCTACACCTTC
CASSSDRVGYGYTF
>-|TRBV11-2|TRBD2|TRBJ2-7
TGTGCCAGCAGCTTATCTAGACTTAGCGGGAGTTCGCCGTACGAGCAGTACTTC
CASSLSRLSGSSPYEQYF
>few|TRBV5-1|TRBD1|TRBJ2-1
TGCGCCAGCAGCCCAGGGACAGTTTACAATGAGCAGTTCTTC
CASSPGTVYNEQFF
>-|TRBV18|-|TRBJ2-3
TGTGCCAGCTCACCCGTGCCCCAAGATACGCAGTATTTT
CASSPVPQDTQYF
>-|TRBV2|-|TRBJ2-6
TGTGCCAGCGAGGGAACTGGGGCCAACGTCCTGACTTTC
CASEGTGANVLTF
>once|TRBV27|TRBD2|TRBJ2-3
TGTGCCACCGCCGGGCGGGGGTTCACAGATACGCAGTATTTT
CATAGRGFTDTQYF
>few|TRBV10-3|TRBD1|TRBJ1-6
TGTGCCATCAGTGACAGACAGGGTCTCGTCTATAATTCACCCCTCCACTTT
CAISDRQGLVYNSPLHF
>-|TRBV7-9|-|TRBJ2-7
TGTGCCAGCAGCTTAGCACCCGGCAGAAAAACCTACGAGCAGTACTTC
CASSLAPGRKTYEQYF
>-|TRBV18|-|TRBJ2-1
TGTGCCAGCTCTCCTGCCTGGGATGAGCAGTTCTTC
CASSPAWDEQFF
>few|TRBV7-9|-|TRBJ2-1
TGTGCCAGCAGCTTAGGTGGCGGAAACCTAAAGCAGTTCTTC
CASSLGGGNLKQFF
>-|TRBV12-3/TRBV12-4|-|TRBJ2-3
TGTGCCAGCACCTCGGGTCCTCTGGGGGATACGCAGTATTTT
CASTSGPLGDTQYF
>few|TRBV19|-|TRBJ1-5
TGTGCCAGTAGTATGTTCGAGGGTGGTCAGGGCAATCAGCCCCAGCATTTT
CASSMFEGGQGNQPQHF
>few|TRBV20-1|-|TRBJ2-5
TGCAGTGCTAGAGCTGGGGGCCGGGAGACCCAGTACTTC
CSARAGGRETQYF
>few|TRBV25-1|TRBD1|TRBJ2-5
TGTGCCAGCAGTGTAAAACAGGGGAGCCAAGAGACCCAGTACTTC
CASSVKQGSQETQYF
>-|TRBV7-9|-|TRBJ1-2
TGTGCCAGCAGCCCGGCAGGGGAGAACTATGGCTACACCTTC
CASSPAGENYGYTF